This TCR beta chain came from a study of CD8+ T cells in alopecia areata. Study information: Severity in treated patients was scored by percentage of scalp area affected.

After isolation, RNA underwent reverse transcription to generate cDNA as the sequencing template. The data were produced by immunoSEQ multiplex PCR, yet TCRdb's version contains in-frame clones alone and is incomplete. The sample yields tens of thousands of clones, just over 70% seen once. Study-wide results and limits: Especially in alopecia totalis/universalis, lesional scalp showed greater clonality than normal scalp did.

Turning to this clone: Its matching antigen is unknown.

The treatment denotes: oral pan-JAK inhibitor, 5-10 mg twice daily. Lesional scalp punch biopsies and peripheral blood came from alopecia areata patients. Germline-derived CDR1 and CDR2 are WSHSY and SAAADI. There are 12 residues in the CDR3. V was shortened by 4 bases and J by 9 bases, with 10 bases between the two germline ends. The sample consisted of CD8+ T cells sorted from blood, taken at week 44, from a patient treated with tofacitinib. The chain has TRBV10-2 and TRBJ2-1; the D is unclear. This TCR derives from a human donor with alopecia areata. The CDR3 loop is CASSATTTEQFF. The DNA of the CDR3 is TGCGCCAGCAGTGCGACCACTACTGAGCAGTTCTTC.